This entry lists 10 T cell receptor beta chains sequenced from one sample in a study of shared T cell receptors in the human thymus. Profiled with immunoSEQ multiplex PCR; TCRdb holds only in-frame clones, not every one. The table shows roughly 560,000 clones, with around 82% occurring only once. This same sample was also taken into another study, of human thymus T cells.

Sequenced material: thymocytes. These receptors all come from a boy under three years old with a congenital heart defect.

The chain is built from TRBV5-4 and TRBJ2-3, with 13 positions matching TRBD2. The CDR3 runs 16 residues. Per the germline V gene, CDR1 is SGHNT and CDR2 is YYREEE (reference sequence). The ends lost 1 base at V and 5 bases at J; junction bases unmatched: 4. Here the CDR3 DNA reads TGTGCCAGCAGCTTGACTAGCGGGAGGGCCGAAGATACGCAGTATTTT. Amino acids: CASSLTSGRAEDTQYF.

This chain links TRBV25-1 with TRBJ2-6; the D gene is possibly TRBD1 (7 bases). This CDR3 region has 17 residues. Per the germline V gene, CDR1 is MGHDK and CDR2 is SYGVNS. V shed 6 bases and J shed 0 bases, with 15 bases lying between them. CDR3 residues: CASSKDRTNSGANVLTF. The CDR3 nucleotides read TGTGCCAGCAGCAAGGACAGGACTAACTCTGGGGCCAACGTCCTGACTTTC. The full variable domain, with the rest looked up from reference TRBV25-1 and TRBJ2-6, is EADIYQTPRYLVIGTGKKITLECSQTMGHDKMYWYQQDPGMELHLIHYSYGVNSTEKGDLSSESTVSRIRTEHFPLTLESARPSHTSQYLCASSKDRTNSGANVLTFGAGSRLTVL.

The DNA of the CDR3 is TGCGCCAGCAGCCAAGTTCGGGCAGGGGCCCTCTCCGGCCCAACTAATGAAAAACTGTTTTTT. Translation gives CASSQVRAGALSGPTNEKLFF. The chain links TRBV4-3 to TRBJ1-4; TRBD1 is a possible D gene (6 bases). The CDR3 totals 21 residues. Trimming took off 1 base at V and 0 bases at J, with 24 bases between the two ends. CDR1 and CDR2 from the germline V gene are LGHNA and YSLEER.

This chain uses TRBV30 with TRBJ1-1, with TRBD1 as a possible D gene (6 bases). V was shortened by 1 base and J by 3 bases, with 15 bases between the two germline ends. CDR3 length: 15 amino acids. Germline loops: CDR1 GTSNPN, CDR2 SVGIG (reference sequence). The CDR3 is CAWSGPGALDTEAFF. CDR3 nucleotides: TGTGCCTGGAGTGGCCCAGGGGCCTTAGACACTGAAGCTTTCTTT.

This sequence joins TRBV18 and TRBJ2-7, with D possibly matching TRBD2 (5 bases). Germline lookup yields CDR1 KGHSH and CDR2 LQKENI. CDR3 size: 11 residues. V was cut by 8 bases and J by 7 bases, with 12 bases left in between. The CDR3 sequence is CASTDLAEQYF. The CDR3 DNA is TGTGCCAGCACCGATCTAGCTGAGCAGTACTTC. The variable domain in full, completed from reference TRBV18 and TRBJ2-7, reads NAGVMQNPRHLVRRRGQEARLRCSPMKGHSHVYWYRQLPEEGLKFMVYLQKENIIDESGMPKERFSAEFPKEGPSILRIQQVVRGDSAAYFCASTDLAEQYFGPGTRLTVT.

The J gene is TRBJ1-1, the V gene TRBV9, with D possibly being TRBD1 (5 bases). The CDR3 has 15 amino acids. Germline lookup yields CDR1 SGDLS and CDR2 YYNGEE. V was pared by 4 bases and J by 1 base, with 14 bases between. The CDR3 here is CASSQTYGANTEAFF. In DNA form, the CDR3 reads TGTGCCAGCAGCCAAACCTATGGGGCGAACACTGAAGCTTTCTTT.

This clone was recorded a few times. The chain joins TRBV5-8 to TRBJ2-2, with 10 positions matching TRBD1. Germline V gene lookup returns CDR1 SGHTS and CDR2 YDEGEE. After removal of 3 bases from V and 5 bases from J, the junction contained 10 bases not matched to a gene. The CDR3 runs to 17 residues. CDR3 sequence reads: CASSSEGDRGWTGELFF. The DNA of the CDR3 is TGTGCCAGCAGCTCCGAGGGGGACAGGGGTTGGACCGGGGAGCTGTTTTTT.

The DNA for the CDR3 is TGCGCCAGCAGCCAAGTAACAGTAGCCAAAAACATTCAGTACTTC. This gives the protein CASSQVTVAKNIQYF. This chain joins TRBV4-1 and TRBJ2-4; D unresolved. The CDR3 spans 15 residues. V was clipped by 1 base and J by 0 bases, with 7 bases between them. Germline CDR1 is MGHRA and CDR2 is YSYEKL.

This chain connects TRBV7-2 to TRBJ2-1, with a weak D call TRBD2 (5 bases). This CDR3 comprises 15 residues. V lost 4 bases and J 6 bases, leaving 16 bases between the germline ends. Germline CDR1 reads SGHTA; CDR2 reads FQGNSA. DNA of the CDR3: TGTGCCAGCAGCTCCCTCAGTTTCAGCGGCAATGAGCAGTTCTTC. Residues: CASSSLSFSGNEQFF.

The chain joins TRBV6-5 to TRBJ2-7; TRBD1 might be the D (6 bases). CDR3 length: 15 amino acids. The ends were cut back, 5 bases at V and 2 bases at J, with 16 bases in the middle. Germline loops: CDR1 MNHEY, CDR2 SVGAGI. DNA of the CDR3: TGTGCCAGCAGTACCCGAACAGGGTCAGCCTACGAGCAGTACTTC. Translating gives CASSTRTGSAYEQYF.